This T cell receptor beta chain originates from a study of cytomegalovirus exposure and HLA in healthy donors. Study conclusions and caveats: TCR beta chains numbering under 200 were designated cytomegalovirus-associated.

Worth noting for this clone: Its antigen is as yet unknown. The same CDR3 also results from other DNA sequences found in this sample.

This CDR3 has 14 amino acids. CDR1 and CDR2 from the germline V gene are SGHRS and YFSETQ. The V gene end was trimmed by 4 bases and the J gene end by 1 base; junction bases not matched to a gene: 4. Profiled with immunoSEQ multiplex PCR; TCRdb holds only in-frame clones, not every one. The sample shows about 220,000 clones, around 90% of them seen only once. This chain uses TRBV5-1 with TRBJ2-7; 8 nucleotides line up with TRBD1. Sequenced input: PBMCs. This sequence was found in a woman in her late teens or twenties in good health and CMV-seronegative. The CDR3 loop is CASSLGQGSYEQYF. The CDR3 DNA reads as TGCGCCAGCAGCCTCGGACAGGGTTCCTACGAGCAGTACTTC.